These 22 T cell receptor beta chains share one sample of origin, sequenced in a study of Ad26.COV2.S vaccination and SARS-CoV-2 variants. Sequencing used immunoSEQ multiplex PCR; TCRdb keeps in-frame clones, though not all of them. The table shows about 400,000 clones, with approximately 90% occurring only once. Indicated treatment: about 20 received Ad26.COV2.S at low or high dose, single or two shots; a few received placebo; per-sample allocation not given. Each sample was drawn 63 days after the first injection (of vaccine or placebo). Sequenced here: peripheral blood, sampled in a trial of Ad26.COV2.S vaccine versus placebo. The source of these receptors is a person aged 18 to 65 who received the Ad26.COV2.S COVID-19 vaccine or a placebo.

V usage is TRBV19 and J usage is TRBJ2-7; D possibly corresponds to TRBD2 (6 bases). The length of the CDR3 is 16 residues. The V end was cut by 3 bases, the J end by 3 bases, with 18 bases between. Looked up from germline, CDR1 is LNHDA and CDR2 is SQIVND (reference sequence). In DNA, the CDR3 is TGTGCCAGTAGTATCTCTGGGTCCAGCGGGTACTACGAGCAGTACTTC. Translating gives CASSISGSSGYYEQYF.

This sequence joins TRBV15 and TRBJ2-1, with 8 bases matching TRBD2. Unmatched junction bases numbered 6, after V lost 8 bases and J lost 0 bases. CDR3 length: 15 amino acids. The V gene's germline CDR1 is LNHNV and CDR2 YYDKDF (reference sequence). The CDR3 DNA reads as TGTGCCACCCGCGGGGGGCCAAGCTCCTACAATGAGCAGTTCTTC. Protein: CATRGGPSSYNEQFF.

The chain recombines TRBV3-1 (or the pseudogene TRBV3-2) with TRBJ2-1, with 10 bases matching TRBD2. There are 19 residues in the CDR3. The junction had 11 bases not matched to a gene; V was cut back by 0 bases and J by 3 bases. CDR1 LGHDT and CDR2 YNNKEL come from the germline V gene (reference sequence). The CDR3 bases are TGTGCCAGCAGCCAAGAATGTGAACTAGCGGGGACTATCTACAATGAGCAGTTCTTC. Translated: CASSQECELAGTIYNEQFF.

The CDR3 protein is CSARDRDYEQYF. CDR3 nucleotides: TGCAGCGCCCGGGACAGGGACTACGAGCAGTACTTC. The chain carries TRBV29-1 and TRBJ2-7; 9 bases are shared with TRBD1. The CDR3 length is 12 residues. Germline V gene data show CDR1 as SQVTM and CDR2 as ANQGSEA. Trimming took 7 bases from V and 3 from J; bases not matched to a gene: 4.

The chain employs TRBV19 and TRBJ2-1, with D maybe TRBD1 (6 bases). The CDR3 has 15 residues. The V gene's germline CDR1 is LNHDA and CDR2 SQIVND (reference sequence). V lost 3 bases to trimming and J lost 8 bases, with 17 bases between them. The CDR3 loop reads CASSITGSGVYEQFF. Written as DNA, the CDR3 is TGTGCCAGTAGTATTACAGGGTCGGGCGTGTATGAGCAGTTCTTC.

This clone was counted a few times. This sequence joins TRBV4-3 and TRBJ1-6; D not certain. Germline-derived CDR1 and CDR2 are LGHNA and YSLEER. Trimming removed 1 base at V and 6 bases at J, with 7 bases between. The CDR3 contains 14 residues. CDR3 coding DNA: TGCGCCAGCAGCCAAGTCTTGGGTAATTCACCCCTCCACTTT. This gives the protein CASSQVLGNSPLHF.

This clone has just a few counts. The same CDR3 can be traced to other DNA sequences in this sample. V usage is TRBV6-5 and J usage is TRBJ2-7, with D unclear. Germline assignment: CDR1 MNHEY and CDR2 SVGAGI. The ends were cut back, 0 bases at V and 0 bases at J, with 6 bases in the middle. The CDR3 is 14 amino acids. The CDR3 is CASSYSGSSYEQYF. As DNA, the CDR3 is TGTGCCAGCAGTTACTCCGGGTCCTCCTACGAGCAGTACTTC.

V gene TRBV4-3 combines with J gene TRBJ2-1, with D tentatively TRBD1 (5 bases). CDR1 and CDR2 from the germline V gene are LGHNA and YSLEER. This CDR3 is 15 amino acids long. V was pared by 0 bases and J by 8 bases, with 14 bases between. The CDR3 loop is CASSQDLGPTDEQFF. The CDR3 nucleotides read TGCGCCAGCAGCCAAGATCTTGGACCGACAGATGAGCAGTTCTTC.

The CDR3 DNA reads as TGTGCCAGCAGTTACTCGATTAGGGGGACTAGCGGGGACCCATACAATGAGCAGTTCTTC. Its protein product is CASSYSIRGTSGDPYNEQFF. The rearrangement uses TRBV6-2 or TRBV6-3 and TRBJ2-1; 13 bases match TRBD2. V was clipped by 0 bases and J by 4 bases; unmatched bases: 12. The germline CDR1 and CDR2 sequences are MNHEY and SVGEGT. The CDR3 extends over 20 amino acids.

The chain combines TRBV4-3 with TRBJ2-7; D possibly corresponds to TRBD1 (5 bases). The CDR3 extends over 14 amino acids. The germline CDR1 and CDR2 sequences are LGHNA and YSLEER. Trimming stripped 1 base from V and 2 bases from J, with 9 bases between. CDR3 sequence reads: CASSQAAGPYEQYF. DNA of the CDR3: TGCGCCAGCAGCCAAGCGGCAGGGCCCTACGAGCAGTACTTC.

The CDR3 loop reads CASSPTGENYGYTF. Here the CDR3 DNA reads TGCGCCAGCAGCCCGACAGGGGAAAACTATGGCTACACCTTC. The chain employs TRBV4-1 and TRBJ1-2; the match to TRBD1 covers 8 bases. CDR1 MGHRA and CDR2 YSYEKL come from the germline V gene. The V segment lost 4 bases and the J segment 2 bases; nucleotides outside the gene matches: 3. There are 14 residues in the CDR3.

The rearrangement joins TRBV6-1 to TRBJ1-2; D is unresolved. Germline V gives CDR1 MNHNS, CDR2 SASEGT. CDR3 size: 14 residues. The V gene lost 1 base and the J gene lost 4 bases, with 10 bases spanning the gap. CDR3 loop: CASSEGSEVYGYTF. CDR3 DNA sequence: TGTGCCAGCAGTGAAGGATCAGAGGTCTATGGCTACACCTTC.

On this clone: A read error may account for a junction end that differs from germline. This chain links TRBV7-7 with TRBJ2-1, with D tentatively TRBD1 or TRBD2 (5 bases each). CDR1 SSHAT and CDR2 FNYEAQ come from the germline V gene (reference sequence). The CDR3 has 15 amino acids. CDR3 residues: CASSLDGTDTNEQFF. The CDR3, as DNA: TGTGCTAGCAGCTTAGACGGGACGGATACGAATGAGCAGTTCTTC.

V usage is TRBV4-3 and J usage is TRBJ2-5; possible D gene TRBD1, 6 bases. Trimming shortened V by 4 bases and J by 2 bases, and 8 bases separated the two germline ends. The germline V gene has CDR1 LGHNA and CDR2 YSLEER. The CDR3 runs to 13 residues. This CDR3 reads CASSLDSQETQYF. Written as DNA, the CDR3 is TGCGCCAGCAGCCTGGACAGTCAAGAGACCCAGTACTTC.

The chain joins TRBV19 to TRBJ1-1, with TRBD1 matching over 7 bases. Germline values: CDR1 LNHDA, CDR2 SQIVND (reference sequence). The CDR3 length is 14 residues. V was clipped by 7 bases and J by 6 bases; unmatched bases: 11. Written as DNA, the CDR3 is TGTGCCAGTAACACTCCGGGACAGCGGGCTGAAGCTTTCTTT. Encoded protein: CASNTPGQRAEAFF.

The rearrangement links TRBV15 to TRBJ1-1; 7 positions match TRBD1. This CDR3 is 13 amino acids long. CDR1 and CDR2 (germline): LNHNV, YYDKDF (reference sequence). V was clipped by 4 bases and J by 10 bases; unmatched bases: 9. CDR3 in amino acids: CATSTGGFSRAFF. As DNA, the CDR3 is TGTGCCACCAGCACAGGGGGTTTTTCGCGAGCTTTCTTT.

This chain connects TRBV6-4 to TRBJ2-6, with a possible D match to TRBD1 (5 bases). V was trimmed by 3 bases and J by 3 bases, leaving 6 bases between them. Germline values: CDR1 MRHNA, CDR2 SNTAGT. The CDR3 has 14 residues. The CDR3 DNA reads TGTGCCAGCAGTGAAGGGGATGGGGCCAACGTCCTGACTTTC. This codes for CASSEGDGANVLTF.

V and J are TRBV4-3 and TRBJ1-5, with D tentatively TRBD1 (6 bases). The CDR3 runs to 15 residues. CDR1 is LGHNA, CDR2 YSLEER, per germline. The V end lost 0 bases, the J end lost 7 bases, and 13 bases lay between the germline ends. CDR3 DNA sequence: TGCGCCAGCAGCCAAGATTGGTCCCAGGGGCAGCCCCAGCATTTT. This gives the protein CASSQDWSQGQPQHF.

The rearrangement links TRBV19 to TRBJ1-1; D remains unclear. This CDR3 is 15 amino acids long. The V gene lost 9 bases and the J gene lost 0 bases, with 17 bases spanning the gap. Germline loops: CDR1 LNHDA, CDR2 SQIVND (reference sequence). The CDR3: CASSISGPMNTEAFF. The CDR3 DNA reads TGTGCCAGCTCCATATCGGGTCCTATGAACACTGAAGCTTTCTTT.

This chain joins TRBV28 and TRBJ2-7; 7 bases align to TRBD1. This CDR3 has 13 amino acids. CDR1 and CDR2 (germline): MDHEN, SYDVKM. Trimming removed 4 bases from V and 7 bases from J; junction bases left unmatched: 7. CDR3 DNA: TGTGCCAGCAGTTACCCGGGACAGCCAGAGCAGTACTTC. It specifies CASSYPGQPEQYF. Full variable domain (outside the CDR3, taken from reference TRBV28 and TRBJ2-7): DVKVTQSSRYLVKRTGEKVFLECVQDMDHENMFWYRQDPGLGLRLIYFSYDVKMKEKGDIPEGYSVSREKKERFSLILESASTNQTSMYLCASSYPGQPEQYFGPGTRLTVT.

The chain has TRBV19 and TRBJ2-1; the D gene is possibly TRBD1 (5 bases). The CDR3 is 13 amino acids. Per germline, CDR1 LNHDA and CDR2 SQIVND (reference sequence). The V and J ends lost 5 bases and 12 bases respectively, with 17 bases between them. CDR3 nucleotides: TGTGCCAGTAGTTCGGTGTATGGGCAGGGGCAGTTCTTC. This gives the protein CASSSVYGQGQFF.

The chain links TRBV4-3 to TRBJ2-1, with TRBD2 as a possible D gene (6 bases). This CDR3 has 17 amino acids. V lost 2 bases to trimming and J lost 4 bases, with 18 bases between them. Looked up from germline, CDR1 is LGHNA and CDR2 is YSLEER. DNA for the CDR3: TGCGCCAGCAGCCAACAACTAACAAGCGGGCCATACAATGAGCAGTTCTTC. It codes for CASSQQLTSGPYNEQFF.